The 10 T cell receptor beta chains below were found in one sample sequenced in a study of beta chain features in type 1 diabetes. Every isolated RNA sample was fully reverse transcribed, so sequencing captured expressed TCRB transcripts. Using immunoSEQ multiplex PCR, the repertoire was profiled, and TCRdb retains in-frame clones only, with some absent. There are approximately 250,000 clones in the sample; around 10% occur only once, and about 0.037% lies in the top ten. The sample taken for sequencing was naive CD4+ T cells from blood. The receptors derive from a woman aged 18-29 years in good health.

CDR3 sequence reads: CASSPYGAVNTEAFF. The CDR3 DNA reads TGTGCCAGCTCACCATACGGAGCAGTGAACACTGAAGCTTTCTTT. This chain joins TRBV18 and TRBJ1-1; unclear D gene. V lost 2 bases and J lost 0, with 10 bases in between. CDR1 is KGHSH, CDR2 LQKENI, per germline. This CDR3 contains 15 residues. The complete variable domain, with remaining parts taken from reference TRBV18 and TRBJ1-1, reads NAGVMQNPRHLVRRRGQEARLRCSPMKGHSHVYWYRQLPEEGLKFMVYLQKENIIDESGMPKERFSAEFPKEGPSILRIQQVVRGDSAAYFCASSPYGAVNTEAFFGQGTRLTVV.

This clone was observed a handful of times. The chain recombines TRBV10-1 with TRBJ2-1; no clear D gene. This CDR3 is 14 amino acids long. V lost 2 bases, J lost 6 bases, and 11 bases lay in between. CDR1 WNHNN and CDR2 SYGVQD come from the germline V gene (reference sequence). DNA for the CDR3: TGCGCCAGCAGTGAGGGTTTAGTTTCCAATGAGCAGTTCTTC. Translated, it gives CASSEGLVSNEQFF.

CDR3 region: CASSGTGTHEQFF. In DNA, the CDR3 is TGTGCCAGCAGCGGGACAGGGACCCATGAGCAGTTCTTC. The rearrangement joins TRBV5-8 to TRBJ2-1, with 9 bases identical to TRBD1. The CDR3 is 13 residues long. The V and J ends lost 4 bases and 8 bases, in that order; junction bases with no gene match: 4. The germline CDR1 and CDR2 sequences are SGHTS and YDEGEE.

The rearrangement uses TRBV7-3 and TRBJ2-1, with 9 bases identical to TRBD2. This CDR3 is 15 amino acids long. Trimming cost V 5 bases and J 4 bases; bases outside gene matches: 6. Germline assignment: CDR1 SGHTA and CDR2 FQGTGA. CDR3 DNA sequence: TGTGCCAGCAGCCCGGAGCGGGGGGATTACAATGAGCAGTTCTTC. Translating it yields CASSPERGDYNEQFF.

There are a few counts of this clone. The chain employs TRBV29-1 and TRBJ2-7, with 7 bases lining up with TRBD1. The J segment lost 3 bases and the V segment lost 4 bases, leaving 9 bases of the junction unmatched. The CDR3 has 14 residues. Germline assignment: CDR1 SQVTM and CDR2 ANQGSEA. This CDR3 is CSVAEQGQNYEQYF. The CDR3 DNA sequence: TGCAGCGTTGCAGAACAGGGACAGAACTACGAGCAGTACTTC.

This clone appeared a few times. The chain has TRBV10-3 and TRBJ2-4, with 7 bases that match TRBD1. This CDR3 spans 18 amino acids. V shed 2 bases and J 0 bases; nucleotides not matched to a gene: 10. Germline lookup yields CDR1 ENHRY and CDR2 SYGVKD. CDR3 region: CAISETAGTELAKNIQYF. The CDR3 bases are TGTGCCATCAGTGAGACCGCCGGGACAGAACTAGCCAAAAACATTCAGTACTTC.

This chain connects TRBV5-4 to TRBJ2-2; the match to TRBD1 covers 9 bases. V was pared by 4 bases and J by 4 bases, with 8 bases of the junction left unmatched. The CDR3 loop spans 16 amino acids. The germline V gene has CDR1 SGHNT and CDR2 YYREEE (reference sequence). This CDR3 reads CASSPSGQGVTGELFF. The CDR3 nucleotides read TGTGCCAGCAGCCCCTCGGGACAGGGTGTCACCGGGGAGCTGTTTTTT.

This clone was seen many times. The rearrangement uses TRBV29-1 and TRBJ2-1; 7 bases line up with TRBD2. Germline-derived CDR1 and CDR2 are SQVTM and ANQGSEA. Trimming took 6 bases from V and 0 from J; bases not matched to a gene: 8. This CDR3 is built from 15 residues. This CDR3 reads CSVHLAVSSYNEQFF. In nucleotides, the CDR3 is TGCAGCGTACACCTAGCGGTAAGCTCCTACAATGAGCAGTTCTTC.

This clone was counted between two and nine times. The rearrangement links TRBV29-1 to TRBJ1-2; a weak D match, TRBD1 (5 bases). This CDR3 is built from 12 residues. V dropped 2 bases and J dropped 7 bases, with 11 bases sitting between them. The germline V gene has CDR1 SQVTM and CDR2 ANQGSEA. In DNA form, the CDR3 reads TGCAGCGTTGAACCCCCCGGGGGTGGCTACACCTTC. Translating gives CSVEPPGGGYTF.

This sequence joins TRBV30 and TRBJ1-1; the D gene is possibly TRBD1 (5 bases). Trimming pared 1 base from V and 10 bases from J, leaving 10 bases between. Germline-derived CDR1 and CDR2 are GTSNPN and SVGIG (reference sequence). This CDR3 spans 11 amino acids. In DNA form, the CDR3 reads TGTGCCTGGAGTGACACAGGCGGAGCTTTCTTT. This translates into CAWSDTGGAFF.